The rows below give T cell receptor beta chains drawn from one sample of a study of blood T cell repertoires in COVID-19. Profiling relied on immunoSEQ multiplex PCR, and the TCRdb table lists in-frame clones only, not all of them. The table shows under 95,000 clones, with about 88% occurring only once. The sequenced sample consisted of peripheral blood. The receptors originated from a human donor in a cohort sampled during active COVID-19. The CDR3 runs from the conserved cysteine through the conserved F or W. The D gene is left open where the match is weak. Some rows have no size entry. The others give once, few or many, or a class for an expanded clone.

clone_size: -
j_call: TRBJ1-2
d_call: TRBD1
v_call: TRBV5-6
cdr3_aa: CASSLEGQGAFYGYTF
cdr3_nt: TGTGCCAGCAGCTTGGAGGGGCAGGGGGCGTTTTATGGCTACACCTTC

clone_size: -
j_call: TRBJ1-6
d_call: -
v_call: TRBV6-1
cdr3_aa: CASSEPTGDNSPLHF
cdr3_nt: TGTGCCAGCAGTGAGCCGACGGGGGACAATTCACCCCTCCACTTT

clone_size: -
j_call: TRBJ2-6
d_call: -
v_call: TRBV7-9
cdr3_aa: CASSLLRRSSGANVLTF
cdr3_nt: TGTGCCAGCAGCTTACTACGTCGAAGCTCTGGGGCCAACGTCCTGACTTTC

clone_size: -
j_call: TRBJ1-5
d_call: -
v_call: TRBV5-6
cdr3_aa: CASSPWPKSQPQHF
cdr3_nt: TGTGCCAGCAGCCCTTGGCCGAAAAGTCAGCCCCAGCATTTT

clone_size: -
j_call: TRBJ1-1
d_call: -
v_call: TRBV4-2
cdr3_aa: CASSQSSGPTGFSTEAFF
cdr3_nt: TGTGCCAGCAGCCAATCGTCAGGTCCGACGGGATTTTCCACTGAAGCTTTCTTT

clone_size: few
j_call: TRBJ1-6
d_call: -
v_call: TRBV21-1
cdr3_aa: CASSKATGKLDGGPDSPLHF
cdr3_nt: TGTGCCAGCAGCAAAGCGACAGGGAAACTGGATGGCGGACCCGATTCACCCCTCCACTTT

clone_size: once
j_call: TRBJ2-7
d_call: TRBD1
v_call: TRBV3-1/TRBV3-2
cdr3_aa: CASSQDPRSGQGHEQYF
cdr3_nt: TGTGCCAGCAGCCAAGATCCAAGGTCGGGACAGGGGCACGAGCAGTACTTC

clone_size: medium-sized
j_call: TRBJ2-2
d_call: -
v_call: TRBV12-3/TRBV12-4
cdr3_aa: CASSFGTGELFF
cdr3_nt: TGTGCCAGCAGTTTCGGCACCGGGGAGCTGTTTTTT

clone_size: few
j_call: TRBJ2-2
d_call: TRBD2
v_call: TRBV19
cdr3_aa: CASSRSSGSPTGELFF
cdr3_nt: TGTGCCAGTAGTAGGTCTAGCGGGAGTCCGACCGGGGAGCTGTTTTTT

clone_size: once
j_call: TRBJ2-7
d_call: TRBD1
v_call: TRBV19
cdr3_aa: CATGSRDSSYEQYF
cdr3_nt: TGTGCCACCGGTTCCCGGGACAGCTCCTACGAGCAGTACTTC

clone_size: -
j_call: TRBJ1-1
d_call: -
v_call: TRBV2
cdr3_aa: CASRGEGGTEAFF
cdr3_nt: TGTGCCAGCAGGGGAGAAGGTGGAACTGAAGCTTTCTTT

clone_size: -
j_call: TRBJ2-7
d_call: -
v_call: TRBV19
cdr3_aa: CASSNRVGSYEQYF
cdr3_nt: TGTGCCAGTAGTAACAGGGTTGGTTCCTACGAGCAGTACTTC

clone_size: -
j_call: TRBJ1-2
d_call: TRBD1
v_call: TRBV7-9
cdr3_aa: CASSGTGGYTF
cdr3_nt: TGTGCCAGCAGCGGGACAGGGGGCTACACCTTC

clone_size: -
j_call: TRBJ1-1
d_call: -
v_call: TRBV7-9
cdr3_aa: CASSPLNTEAFF
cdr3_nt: TGTGCCAGCAGCCCTCTGAACACTGAAGCTTTCTTT

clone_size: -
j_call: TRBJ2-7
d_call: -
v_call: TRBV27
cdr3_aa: CASSQRGSFAYEQYF
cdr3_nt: TGTGCCAGCAGTCAAAGGGGTAGCTTCGCCTACGAGCAGTACTTC

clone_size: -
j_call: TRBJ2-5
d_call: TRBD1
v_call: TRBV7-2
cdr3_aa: CASSSNGGQGETQYF
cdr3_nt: TGTGCCAGCAGCTCAAACGGCGGACAGGGGGAGACCCAGTACTTC

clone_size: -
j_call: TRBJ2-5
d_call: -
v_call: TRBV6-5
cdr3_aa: CASSYSGGSRDETQYF
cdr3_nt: TGTGCCAGCAGTTACTCGGGGGGAAGCAGGGATGAGACCCAGTACTTC

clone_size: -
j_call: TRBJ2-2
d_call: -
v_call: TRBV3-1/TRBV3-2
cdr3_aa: CASSQAPGTNTGELFF
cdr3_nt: TGTGCCAGCAGCCAAGCTCCAGGGACGAACACCGGGGAGCTGTTTTTT

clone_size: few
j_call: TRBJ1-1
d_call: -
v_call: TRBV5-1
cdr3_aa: CASSLTGNTEAFF
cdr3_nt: TGCGCCAGCAGTCTGACTGGGAACACTGAAGCTTTCTTT

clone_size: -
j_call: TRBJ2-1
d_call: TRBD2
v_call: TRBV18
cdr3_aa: CASSPPVTSGSRHEQFF
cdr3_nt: TGTGCCAGCTCACCACCCGTGACTAGCGGGAGTCGGCATGAGCAGTTCTTC

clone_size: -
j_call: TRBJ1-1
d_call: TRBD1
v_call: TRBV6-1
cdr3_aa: CASSEGRGLGTEAFF
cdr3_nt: TGTGCCAGCAGTGAAGGGAGGGGGCTGGGCACTGAAGCTTTCTTT

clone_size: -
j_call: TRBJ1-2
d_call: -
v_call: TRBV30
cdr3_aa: CAWAREANYGYTF
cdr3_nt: TGTGCCTGGGCCCGAGAGGCTAACTATGGCTACACCTTC

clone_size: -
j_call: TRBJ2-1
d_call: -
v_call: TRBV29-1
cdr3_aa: CSVEDSARDEQFF
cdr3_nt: TGCAGCGTTGAAGACTCCGCTCGGGATGAGCAGTTCTTC

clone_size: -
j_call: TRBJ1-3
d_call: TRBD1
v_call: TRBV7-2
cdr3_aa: CASSQGRDRVSGNTIYF
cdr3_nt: TGTGCCAGCAGCCAGGGCCGGGACAGAGTTTCTGGAAACACCATATATTTT

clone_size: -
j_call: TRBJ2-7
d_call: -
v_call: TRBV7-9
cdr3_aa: CASSLSGRGTYEQYF
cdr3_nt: TGTGCCAGCAGCTTATCCGGCAGGGGAACCTACGAGCAGTACTTC

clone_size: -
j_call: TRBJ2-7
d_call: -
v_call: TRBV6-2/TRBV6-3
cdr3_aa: CASSRIFYEQYF
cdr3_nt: TGTGCCAGCAGTCGTATATTCTACGAGCAGTACTTC

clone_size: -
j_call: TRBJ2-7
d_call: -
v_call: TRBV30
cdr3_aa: CAWSVGGISYEQYF
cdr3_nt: TGTGCCTGGAGTGTAGGAGGGATCTCCTACGAGCAGTACTTC

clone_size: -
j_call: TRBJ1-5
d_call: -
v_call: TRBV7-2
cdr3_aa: CASSLTGNSNQPQHF
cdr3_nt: TGTGCCAGCAGCCTTACAGGGAATAGCAATCAGCCCCAGCATTTT

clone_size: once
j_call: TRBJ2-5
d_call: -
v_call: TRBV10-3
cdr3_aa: CAISDSLEDETQYF
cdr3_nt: TGTGCCATCAGTGACTCCCTTGAGGATGAGACCCAGTACTTC

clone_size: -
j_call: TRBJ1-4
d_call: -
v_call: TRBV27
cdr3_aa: CASSFRRDSPFATNEKLFF
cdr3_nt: TGTGCCAGCAGTTTCCGTCGTGACTCTCCCTTTGCAACTAATGAAAAACTGTTTTTT

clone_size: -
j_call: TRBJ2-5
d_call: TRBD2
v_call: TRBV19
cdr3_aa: CASSISGRAGETQYF
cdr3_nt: TGTGCCAGTAGTATAAGCGGGAGGGCCGGAGAGACCCAGTACTTC

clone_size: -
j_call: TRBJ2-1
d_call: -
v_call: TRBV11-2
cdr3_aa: CASSQRIALAENNEQFF
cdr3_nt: TGTGCCAGCAGCCAAAGGATAGCCTTAGCGGAAAACAATGAGCAGTTCTTC

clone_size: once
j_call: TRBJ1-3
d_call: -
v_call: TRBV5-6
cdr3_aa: CASSLVQGSGNTIYF
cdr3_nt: TGTGCCAGCAGCTTGGTTCAGGGCTCTGGAAACACCATATATTTT

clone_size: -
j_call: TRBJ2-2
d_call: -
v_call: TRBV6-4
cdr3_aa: CASSASGTGELFF
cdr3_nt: TGTGCCAGCAGTGCGAGCGGCACCGGGGAGCTGTTTTTT

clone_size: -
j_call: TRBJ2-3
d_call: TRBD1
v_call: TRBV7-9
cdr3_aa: CASSLRDSSTDTQYF
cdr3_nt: TGTGCCAGCAGCCTTAGGGACAGCTCCACAGATACGCAGTATTTT

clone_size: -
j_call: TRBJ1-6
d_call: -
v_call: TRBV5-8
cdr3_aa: CASNRRGWVDNSPLHF
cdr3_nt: TGTGCCAGCAACCGCAGGGGATGGGTCGATAATTCACCCCTCCACTTT

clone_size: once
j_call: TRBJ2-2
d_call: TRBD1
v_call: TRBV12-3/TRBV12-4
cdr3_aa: CASVKGAHGELFF
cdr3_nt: TGTGCCAGCGTAAAGGGGGCTCACGGGGAGCTGTTTTTT

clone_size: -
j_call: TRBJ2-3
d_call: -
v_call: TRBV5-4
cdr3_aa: CASSSAGGLSTDTQYF
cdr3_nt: TGTGCCAGCAGCTCGGCCGGGGGGCTGAGCACAGATACGCAGTATTTT

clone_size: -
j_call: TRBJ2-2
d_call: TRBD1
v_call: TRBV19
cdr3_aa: CASSQLGTGLNTGELFF
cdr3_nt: TGTGCCAGTAGCCAACTCGGGACAGGGCTGAACACCGGGGAGCTGTTTTTT

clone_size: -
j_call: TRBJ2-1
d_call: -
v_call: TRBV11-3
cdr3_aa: CASSQAPGVGYNEQFF
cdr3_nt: TGTGCCAGCAGCCAAGCCCCGGGTGTAGGCTACAATGAGCAGTTCTTC

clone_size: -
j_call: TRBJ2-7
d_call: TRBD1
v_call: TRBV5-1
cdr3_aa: CASSLKDRPSIFEQYF
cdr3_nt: TGCGCCAGCAGCTTAAAGGACAGGCCTAGCATCTTCGAGCAGTACTTC

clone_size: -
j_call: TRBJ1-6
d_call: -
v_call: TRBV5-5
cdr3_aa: CASSLRDTSWSSYNSPLHF
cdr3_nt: TGTGCCAGCAGCTTGAGGGACACATCTTGGAGCTCCTATAATTCACCCCTCCACTTT

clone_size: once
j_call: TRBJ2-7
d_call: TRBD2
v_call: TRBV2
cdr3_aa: CASSERTSGVEQYF
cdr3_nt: TGTGCCAGCAGTGAGCGGACTAGCGGGGTTGAGCAGTACTTC

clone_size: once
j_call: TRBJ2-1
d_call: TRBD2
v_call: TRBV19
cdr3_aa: CASKTSGGGSYNEQFF
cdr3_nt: TGTGCCAGTAAGACTAGCGGGGGGGGCTCCTACAATGAGCAGTTCTTC

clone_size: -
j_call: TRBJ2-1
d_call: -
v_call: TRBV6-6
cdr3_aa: CASSGGTLYNEQFF
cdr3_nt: TGTGCCAGCAGTGGCGGGACTCTCTACAATGAGCAGTTCTTC

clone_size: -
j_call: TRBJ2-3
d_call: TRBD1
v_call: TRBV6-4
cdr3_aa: CASSDSSTGADTQYF
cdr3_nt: TGTGCCAGCAGTGACTCCTCGACAGGGGCAGATACGCAGTATTTT

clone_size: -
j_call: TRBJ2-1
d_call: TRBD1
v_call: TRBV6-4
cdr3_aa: CASSDGMKGTEKGNEQFF
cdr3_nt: TGTGCCAGCAGTGACGGTATGAAAGGGACAGAGAAAGGGAATGAGCAGTTCTTC

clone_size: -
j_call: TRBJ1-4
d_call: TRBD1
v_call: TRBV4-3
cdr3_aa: CASSLGRGHFEKLFF
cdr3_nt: TGCGCCAGCAGCCTAGGCAGGGGGCATTTTGAAAAACTGTTTTTT

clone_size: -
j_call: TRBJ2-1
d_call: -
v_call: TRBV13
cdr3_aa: CASSSRDTFPIEQFF
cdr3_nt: TGTGCCAGCAGCTCCCGGGACACATTCCCAATCGAGCAGTTCTTC

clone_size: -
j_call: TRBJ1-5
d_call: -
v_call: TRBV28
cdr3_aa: CASTKGGTGQPQHF
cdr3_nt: TGTGCCAGCACCAAGGGGGGGACCGGCCAGCCCCAGCATTTT

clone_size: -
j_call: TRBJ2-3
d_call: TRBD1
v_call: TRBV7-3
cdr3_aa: CASSHGTATDTQYF
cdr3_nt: TGTGCCAGCAGCCACGGGACAGCGACAGATACGCAGTATTTT

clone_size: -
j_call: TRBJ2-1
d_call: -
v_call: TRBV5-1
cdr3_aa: CASSLELAGYNEQFF
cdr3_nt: TGCGCCAGCAGCTTGGAGTTGGCGGGTTACAATGAGCAGTTCTTC

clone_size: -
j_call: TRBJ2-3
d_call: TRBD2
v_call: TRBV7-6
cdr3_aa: CASSLGTSGNTDTQYF
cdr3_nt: TGTGCCAGCAGCCTAGGGACTAGCGGAAACACAGATACGCAGTATTTT

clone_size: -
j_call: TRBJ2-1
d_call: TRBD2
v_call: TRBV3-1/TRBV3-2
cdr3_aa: CASSQDVTSGTNEQFF
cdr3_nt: TGTGCCAGCAGCCAAGACGTAACTAGCGGGACCAATGAGCAGTTCTTC